Listed here is a single TCR beta chain. Antigen unknown. The entry originates in a study of beta chain features in type 1 diabetes. Whole-study results and caveats: Sampled from patients, naive, central memory and Treg TCRB repertoires appeared more similar than those sampled from healthy donors.

Each sorted population was over 95% pure. The CDR3 runs 14 residues. What was sequenced were expressed TCRB transcripts, since all of the isolated RNA had been reverse transcribed. The table came from immunoSEQ multiplex PCR; TCRdb's copy has only in-frame clones and leaves some out. The repertoire includes fewer than 350,000 clones, approximately 8% of them detected once, and over 0.8% sits in the top ten. The sequenced material came from central memory CD4+ T cells from blood. This receptor was identified in a woman aged 18-29 years in good health. The chain recombines TRBV12-2 with TRBJ1-4; no check of the table's D call, TRBD1, against the DNA was made. TRBV12-2 is termed a pseudogene. The chain's CDR3 is CASRLDRGREKLFF. The CDR3 DNA is TGTGCAAGTCGCTTAGACAGGGGGCGTGAAAAACTGTTTTTT.